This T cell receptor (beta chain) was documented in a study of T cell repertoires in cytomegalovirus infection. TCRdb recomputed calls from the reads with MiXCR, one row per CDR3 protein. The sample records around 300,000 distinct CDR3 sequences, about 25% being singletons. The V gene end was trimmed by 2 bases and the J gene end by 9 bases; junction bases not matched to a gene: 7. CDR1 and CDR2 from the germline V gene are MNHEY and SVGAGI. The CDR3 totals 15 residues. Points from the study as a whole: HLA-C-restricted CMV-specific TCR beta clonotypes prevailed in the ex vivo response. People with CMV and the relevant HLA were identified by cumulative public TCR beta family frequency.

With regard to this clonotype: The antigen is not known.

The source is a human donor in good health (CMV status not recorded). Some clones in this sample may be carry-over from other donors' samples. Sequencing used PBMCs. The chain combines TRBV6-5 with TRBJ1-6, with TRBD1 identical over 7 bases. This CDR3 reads CASSYTGTVGSPLHF. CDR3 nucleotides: TGTGCCAGCAGTTACACCGGGACAGTAGGTTCACCCCTCCACTTT.